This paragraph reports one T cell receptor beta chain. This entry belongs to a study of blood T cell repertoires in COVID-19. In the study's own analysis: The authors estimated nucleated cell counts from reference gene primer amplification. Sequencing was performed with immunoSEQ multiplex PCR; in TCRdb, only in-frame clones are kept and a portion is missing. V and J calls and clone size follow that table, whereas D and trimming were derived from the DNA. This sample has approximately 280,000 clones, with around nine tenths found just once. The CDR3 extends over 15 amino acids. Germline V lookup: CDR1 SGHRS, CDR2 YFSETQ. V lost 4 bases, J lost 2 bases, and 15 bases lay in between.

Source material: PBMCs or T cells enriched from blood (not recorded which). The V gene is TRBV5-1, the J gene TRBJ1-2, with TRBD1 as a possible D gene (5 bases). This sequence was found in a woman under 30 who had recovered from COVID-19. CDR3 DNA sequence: TGCGCCAGCAGCCCCGGCGCAGGGAAAAACTATGGCTACACCTTC. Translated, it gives CASSPGAGKNYGYTF.